This TCR beta chain was captured in a study of control samples from healthy donors and cancer patients. The method was immunoSEQ multiplex PCR; TCRdb's version includes in-frame clones alone and lacks a portion of them. The data hold fewer than 100,000 clones, with nearly 90% observed a single time. This clone was seen only a few times. Germline V gene sequence: CDR1 SNHLY, CDR2 FYNNEI. This CDR3 is built from 14 residues. Trimming took 4 bases from V and 2 from J, leaving 12 bases between them. Sequenced input: blood. The chain couples TRBV2 to TRBJ2-7; D is unresolved. The receptor comes from a woman between 45 and 60 years old in good health. CDR3 sequence: CASSGQVVPYEQYF. The CDR3 DNA reads as TGTGCCAGCAGTGGTCAGGTGGTTCCCTACGAGCAGTACTTC.